This TCR beta chain was captured in a study of cytomegalovirus exposure and HLA in healthy donors. Notes on the study in general: Judged likely to be a sequencing artifact was a cluster of highly shared sequence variants.

The PCR made use of 60 Vbeta and 13 Jbeta primers. Repertoires were generated with immunoSEQ multiplex PCR, while TCRdb's copy carries only in-frame clones and drops some. The data hold under 90,000 clones, with over 70% observed a single time. Germline CDR1 is SGHRS and CDR2 is YFSETQ. The CDR3 spans 14 residues. Deletions cut 0 bases from V and 4 bases from J, with 8 bases between. In regard to this clone: The antigen remains undetermined.

Sequencing was carried out using PBMCs. The V gene is TRBV5-1, the J gene TRBJ2-1; D unresolved. This receptor was taken from a man aged 50 to 60 in good health and CMV-seropositive. The CDR3 bases are TGCGCCAGCAGCTTGGCGGCTAGTTACAATGAGCAGTTCTTC. It encodes CASSLAASYNEQFF.